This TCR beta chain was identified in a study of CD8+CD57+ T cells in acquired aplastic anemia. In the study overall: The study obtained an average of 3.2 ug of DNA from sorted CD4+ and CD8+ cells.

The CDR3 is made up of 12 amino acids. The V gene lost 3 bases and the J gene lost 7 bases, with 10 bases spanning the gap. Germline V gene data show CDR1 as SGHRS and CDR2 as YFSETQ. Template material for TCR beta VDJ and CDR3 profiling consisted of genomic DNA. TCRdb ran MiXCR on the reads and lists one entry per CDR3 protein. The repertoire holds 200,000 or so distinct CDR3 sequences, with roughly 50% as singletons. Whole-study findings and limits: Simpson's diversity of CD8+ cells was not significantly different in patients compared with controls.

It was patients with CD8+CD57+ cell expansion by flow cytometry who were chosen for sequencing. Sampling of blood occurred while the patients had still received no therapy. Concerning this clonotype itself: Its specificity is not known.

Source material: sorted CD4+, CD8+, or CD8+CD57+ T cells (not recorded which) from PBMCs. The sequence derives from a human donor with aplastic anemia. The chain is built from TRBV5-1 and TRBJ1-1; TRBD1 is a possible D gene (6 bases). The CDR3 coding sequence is TGCGCCAGCAGCTACACAGGGCATGAAGCTTTCTTT. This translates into CASSYTGHEAFF.